This TCR beta chain originates from a study of blood T cell repertoires in COVID-19. About the study: COVID-19 samples collected from the United States, Italy and Spain covered acute and convalescent phases. PBMCs, B-cell-depleted T cells, or T cells provided the cDNA or gDNA that made up the material.

Original methodology: The authors estimated nucleated cell counts from reference gene primer amplification. Assay: immunoSEQ multiplex PCR; the TCRdb copy retains only in-frame clones and omits some. The V and J calls and clone size are taken from that table; D and trimming were inferred from the DNA. Seen here are 230,000 or so clones, roughly 87% observed once, and the top ten hold under 2.5%. V was pared by 3 bases and J by 6 bases, with 3 bases of the junction left unmatched. The CDR3 is made up of 15 amino acids. Germline assignment: CDR1 SGHNT and CDR2 YYREEE (reference sequence). The receptor comes from a man aged 35-49 years with active or convalescent COVID-19. J is TRBJ2-1 and V is TRBV5-4; TRBD2 matches 13 bases. Sequencing input: peripheral blood. The CDR3 sequence: CASSSGTSGTNEQFF. CDR3 DNA sequence: TGTGCCAGCAGCTCCGGGACTAGCGGGACCAATGAGCAGTTCTTC. The complete variable domain, with remaining parts taken from reference TRBV5-4 and TRBJ2-1, reads ETGVTQSPTHLIKTRGQQVTLRCSSQSGHNTVSWYQQALGQGPQFIFQYYREEENGRGNFPPRFSGLQFPNYSSELNVNALELDDSALYLCASSSGTSGTNEQFFGPGTRLTVL.